These T cell receptor beta chains were read from a single sample in a study of blood T cell repertoires in COVID-19. The protocol was immunoSEQ multiplex PCR, while the TCRdb copy is restricted to in-frame clones and leaves out a portion. The sample shows approximately 170,000 clones, about nine tenths of them seen only once. Sequencing input: peripheral blood. The receptors were sampled from a man aged 55-75 years with acute or convalescent COVID-19. Both conserved end residues are part of each CDR3.

>TRBJ1-1|TRBV5-6
CASSFWGENTEAFF
>TRBJ2-3|TRBV20-1
CSASGGRDPDTQYF
>TRBJ1-4|TRBV19
CASGFRLNEKLFF
>TRBJ1-5|TRBV6-2/TRBV6-3
CASSYPTGVGNQPQHF
>TRBJ2-1|TRBV5-5
CASSIRQGENNEQFF
>TRBJ2-2|TRBV9
CASSVGPLVTGVTGELFF
>TRBJ1-1|TRBV9
CASSVGWSARGGTEAFF
>TRBJ2-1|TRBV28
CASSLTSGLYNEQFF
>TRBJ1-4|TRBV3-1/TRBV3-2
CASSQNIATNEKLFF
>TRBJ2-1|TRBV11-2
CAVQSWNEQFF
>TRBJ1-4|TRBV7-9
CASSLWTGARGKLFF
>TRBJ1-2|TRBV24-1
CATSDEGGSYTF
>TRBJ2-3|TRBV11-2
CASSLKPQGFSTTDTQYF
>TRBJ1-2|TRBV24-1
CATSDGDRGIVF
>TRBJ1-1|TRBV19
CASSWGGKNTEAFF
>TRBJ1-5|TRBV4-2
CASSQVKQQNQPQHF
>TRBJ1-1|TRBV10-3
CAISGRGGTEAFF
>TRBJ1-6|TRBV27
CASSLWGQGGSPLHF
>TRBJ1-2|TRBV4-1
CASSREIANYGYTF
>TRBJ2-3|TRBV7-3
CASSSRDRTDTQYF
>TRBJ2-7|TRBV10-3
CAISEGRTVRLSSYEQYF
>TRBJ2-5|TRBV29-1
CSVDGTSGFVETQYF
>TRBJ1-2|TRBV30
CAWSVTLTGGGYGYTF
>TRBJ1-3|TRBV6-5
CASSSLSGNTIYF
>TRBJ2-4|TRBV5-1
CASSLADSKNIQYF
>TRBJ1-2|TRBV12-5
CASVWTGGNYGYTF
>TRBJ1-1|TRBV6-2/TRBV6-3
CASSPGTGYVDTEAFF
>TRBJ1-1|TRBV7-2
CASSPRLAGWGSARTEAFF
>TRBJ1-3|TRBV6-5
CASWSGNTIYF
>TRBJ2-2|TRBV24-1
CATSSGGNTGELFF
>TRBJ2-6|TRBV12-5
CASGSLRDKSNSGANVLTF
>TRBJ1-4|TRBV2
CASDSSFATNEKLFF
>TRBJ1-6|TRBV27
CASRYSGRGLNSPLHF
>TRBJ2-1|TRBV30
CACGVSRGGSYNEQFF
>TRBJ2-5|TRBV5-1
CASSLALAGGAWETQYF
>TRBJ1-5|TRBV6-6
CATWTDNSNQPQHF
>TRBJ2-5|TRBV9
CASSAEGSPWETQYF
>TRBJ2-1|TRBV5-1
CASSGYRVNEQFF
>TRBJ2-5|TRBV6-5
CASSYGVAGPQETQYF
>TRBJ2-1|TRBV24-1
CATSTQAGTSGRGEQFF